This is a list of T cell receptor beta chains from one sample in a study of blood T cell repertoires in COVID-19. TCRdb's copy holds only in-frame clones and misses some; the assay was immunoSEQ multiplex PCR. The sample lists some 190,000 clones; approximately 87% were seen once. The sequenced sample was peripheral blood. All receptors derive from a person aged 65-85 years with COVID-19, enrolled during active disease. Both conserved end residues are part of each CDR3. D genes are given only for firm matches. Part of the rows lack a size; the others show once, few, many or a class for expanded clones.

abundance: NA; d_gene: NA; v_gene: TRBV7-6; j_gene: TRBJ1-3; CDR3aa: CASSSPDSKAGNTIYF; CDR3nt: TGTGCCAGCAGCTCACCCGACAGTAAGGCTGGAAACACCATATATTTT
abundance: NA; d_gene: NA; v_gene: TRBV10-3; j_gene: TRBJ1-2; CDR3aa: CAISEASGNRNGYTF; CDR3nt: TGTGCCATCAGTGAGGCGTCCGGGAATCGGAATGGCTACACCTTC
abundance: once; d_gene: TRBD1; v_gene: TRBV6-5; j_gene: TRBJ1-5; CDR3aa: CASSSTTGGINQPQHF; CDR3nt: TGTGCCAGCAGTTCGACGACAGGGGGGATTAATCAGCCCCAGCATTTT
abundance: NA; d_gene: NA; v_gene: TRBV27; j_gene: TRBJ2-7; CDR3aa: CASSFRPGYSSYEQYF; CDR3nt: TGTGCCAGCAGTTTCCGCCCAGGGTACAGCTCCTACGAGCAGTACTTC
abundance: NA; d_gene: TRBD1; v_gene: TRBV2; j_gene: TRBJ2-5; CDR3aa: CASSVGTEETGTQYF; CDR3nt: TGTGCCAGCAGTGTGGGGACAGAAGAGACAGGGACCCAGTACTTC
abundance: once; d_gene: NA; v_gene: TRBV19; j_gene: TRBJ2-7; CDR3aa: CASKPPVTYEQYF; CDR3nt: TGTGCCAGTAAACCACCGGTTACGTACGAGCAGTACTTC
abundance: once; d_gene: TRBD2; v_gene: TRBV11-2; j_gene: TRBJ2-2; CDR3aa: CASSRGTGGTGELFF; CDR3nt: TGTGCCAGCTCACGAGGGACGGGGGGCACCGGGGAGCTGTTTTTT
abundance: NA; d_gene: NA; v_gene: TRBV28; j_gene: TRBJ1-3; CDR3aa: CASSPHRDSGNTIYF; CDR3nt: TGTGCCAGCAGTCCCCACAGGGACTCTGGAAACACCATATATTTT
abundance: few; d_gene: NA; v_gene: TRBV18; j_gene: TRBJ2-1; CDR3aa: CASSPLSLINEQFF; CDR3nt: TGTGCCAGCTCACCACTCTCCCTAATCAATGAGCAGTTCTTC
abundance: NA; d_gene: NA; v_gene: TRBV4-1; j_gene: TRBJ1-1; CDR3aa: CASSQGGRDGDTEAFF; CDR3nt: TGCGCCAGCAGCCAAGGGGGCAGGGATGGGGACACTGAAGCTTTCTTT
abundance: once; d_gene: NA; v_gene: TRBV12-3/TRBV12-4; j_gene: TRBJ1-1; CDR3aa: CASSTNRNTEAFF; CDR3nt: TGTGCCAGCAGTACAAACAGGAACACTGAAGCTTTCTTT
abundance: NA; d_gene: NA; v_gene: TRBV7-6; j_gene: TRBJ2-7; CDR3aa: CASSSGLSYEQYF; CDR3nt: TGTGCCAGCAGCTCGGGACTGTCCTACGAGCAGTACTTC
abundance: NA; d_gene: NA; v_gene: TRBV28; j_gene: TRBJ2-7; CDR3aa: CASKGGWTYEQYF; CDR3nt: TGTGCCAGCAAGGGGGGGTGGACCTACGAGCAGTACTTC
abundance: NA; d_gene: NA; v_gene: TRBV11-2; j_gene: TRBJ2-7; CDR3aa: CASSLVEGSIGEQYF; CDR3nt: TGTGCCAGCAGCTTGGTGGAGGGTAGCATCGGCGAGCAGTACTTC
abundance: NA; d_gene: NA; v_gene: TRBV19; j_gene: TRBJ1-6; CDR3aa: CASSTHTGSNNSPLHF; CDR3nt: TGTGCCAGTAGTACCCATACAGGGTCAAACAATTCACCCCTCCACTTT
abundance: NA; d_gene: TRBD1; v_gene: TRBV5-1; j_gene: TRBJ2-1; CDR3aa: CASSTRGQGSDEQFF; CDR3nt: TGCGCCAGCAGCACCAGAGGACAGGGGAGCGATGAGCAGTTCTTC
abundance: NA; d_gene: NA; v_gene: TRBV7-2; j_gene: TRBJ2-7; CDR3aa: CASSLDGVAEEQYF; CDR3nt: TGTGCCAGCAGCTTAGACGGTGTAGCGGAAGAGCAGTACTTC
abundance: few; d_gene: NA; v_gene: TRBV9; j_gene: TRBJ1-3; CDR3aa: CASSVSGSSGNTIYF; CDR3nt: TGTGCCAGCAGCGTTTCCGGGAGCTCTGGAAACACCATATATTTT
abundance: NA; d_gene: TRBD1; v_gene: TRBV9; j_gene: TRBJ1-6; CDR3aa: CASSGTGASGSPLHF; CDR3nt: TGTGCCAGCAGCGGGACAGGGGCCTCTGGTTCACCCCTCCACTTT
abundance: NA; d_gene: NA; v_gene: TRBV7-2; j_gene: TRBJ1-4; CDR3aa: CASSPLNEKLFF; CDR3nt: TGTGCCAGCAGCCCCCTTAATGAAAAACTGTTTTTT
abundance: NA; d_gene: TRBD2; v_gene: TRBV5-6; j_gene: TRBJ2-1; CDR3aa: CASSFPSGREYNEQFF; CDR3nt: TGTGCCAGCAGCTTCCCTAGCGGGAGGGAATACAATGAGCAGTTCTTC
abundance: NA; d_gene: TRBD1; v_gene: TRBV28; j_gene: TRBJ1-4; CDR3aa: CASRPQRAGGFSFLFF; CDR3nt: TGTGCCAGTCGACCTCAAAGAGCAGGGGGCTTTTCCTTCCTGTTTTTT
abundance: NA; d_gene: TRBD2; v_gene: TRBV7-9; j_gene: TRBJ2-3; CDR3aa: CASSWGESGGTDTQYF; CDR3nt: TGTGCCAGCAGCTGGGGCGAGAGCGGGGGCACAGATACGCAGTATTTT
abundance: NA; d_gene: NA; v_gene: TRBV18; j_gene: TRBJ1-1; CDR3aa: CANSPGSGGTEAFF; CDR3nt: TGTGCCAACTCCCCGGGAAGTGGTGGCACTGAAGCTTTCTTT
abundance: few; d_gene: NA; v_gene: TRBV4-1; j_gene: TRBJ2-3; CDR3aa: CASSQAQGKVSTDTQYF; CDR3nt: TGCGCCAGCAGCCAGGCCCAGGGGAAGGTCTCCACAGATACGCAGTATTTT
abundance: NA; d_gene: TRBD1; v_gene: TRBV28; j_gene: TRBJ2-6; CDR3aa: CASRQGASGANVLTF; CDR3nt: TGTGCCAGCAGGCAGGGGGCTTCTGGGGCCAACGTCCTGACTTTC
abundance: NA; d_gene: NA; v_gene: TRBV6-2/TRBV6-3; j_gene: TRBJ1-5; CDR3aa: CASSYSGGRGQPQHF; CDR3nt: TGTGCCAGCAGTTACTCGGGGGGGCGCGGTCAGCCCCAGCATTTT
abundance: NA; d_gene: NA; v_gene: TRBV7-9; j_gene: TRBJ1-2; CDR3aa: CASSRETSGYYGYTF; CDR3nt: TGTGCCAGCAGCCGTGAAACGTCAGGGTACTATGGCTACACCTTC
abundance: NA; d_gene: TRBD2; v_gene: TRBV7-6; j_gene: TRBJ2-2; CDR3aa: CASSLAGGSGELFF; CDR3nt: TGTGCCAGCAGTCTGGCGGGAGGTTCTGGGGAGCTGTTTTTT
abundance: NA; d_gene: NA; v_gene: TRBV2; j_gene: TRBJ2-7; CDR3aa: CASSEVLPREQYF; CDR3nt: TGTGCCAGCAGTGAAGTCCTGCCTAGGGAGCAGTACTTC
abundance: NA; d_gene: NA; v_gene: TRBV20-1; j_gene: TRBJ2-7; CDR3aa: CSARELYEQYF; CDR3nt: TGCAGTGCTAGAGAACTATACGAGCAGTACTTC
abundance: NA; d_gene: NA; v_gene: TRBV6-6; j_gene: TRBJ1-6; CDR3aa: CASTTPGGWNSPLHF; CDR3nt: TGTGCCAGCACCACCCCCGGGGGATGGAATTCACCCCTCCACTTT
abundance: NA; d_gene: NA; v_gene: TRBV6-5; j_gene: TRBJ2-1; CDR3aa: CASSLRNEQFF; CDR3nt: TGTGCCAGCAGTTTGAGAAATGAGCAGTTCTTC
abundance: NA; d_gene: NA; v_gene: TRBV5-8; j_gene: TRBJ1-5; CDR3aa: CASSLVSGIEPQHF; CDR3nt: TGTGCCAGCAGCTTGGTTTCAGGGATAGAGCCCCAGCATTTT
abundance: NA; d_gene: TRBD2; v_gene: TRBV3-1/TRBV3-2; j_gene: TRBJ2-3; CDR3aa: CASSLAGGRVNTQYF; CDR3nt: TGTGCCAGCAGCCTAGCGGGAGGAAGGGTAAATACGCAGTATTTT
abundance: NA; d_gene: NA; v_gene: TRBV25-1; j_gene: TRBJ1-5; CDR3aa: CASSDRYSNQPQHF; CDR3nt: TGTGCCAGCAGTGACAGATATAGCAATCAGCCCCAGCATTTT
abundance: NA; d_gene: NA; v_gene: TRBV5-5; j_gene: TRBJ2-5; CDR3aa: CASHRGGVGTQYF; CDR3nt: TGTGCCAGCCACAGAGGGGGAGTTGGGACCCAGTACTTC
abundance: NA; d_gene: TRBD1; v_gene: TRBV5-1; j_gene: TRBJ1-1; CDR3aa: CASSLGLGTGALNTEAFF; CDR3nt: TGCGCCAGCAGCTTGGGCTTGGGGACAGGGGCTCTGAACACTGAAGCTTTCTTT
abundance: NA; d_gene: NA; v_gene: TRBV11-3; j_gene: TRBJ1-2; CDR3aa: CASSPKQGVSYGYTF; CDR3nt: TGTGCCAGCAGCCCAAAACAGGGCGTTAGCTATGGCTACACCTTC
abundance: once; d_gene: NA; v_gene: TRBV5-8; j_gene: TRBJ2-7; CDR3aa: CASSLSAGSRLYEQYF; CDR3nt: TGTGCCAGCAGCTTGAGCGCTGGATCCCGGCTCTACGAGCAGTACTTC
abundance: NA; d_gene: NA; v_gene: TRBV6-2/TRBV6-3; j_gene: TRBJ2-1; CDR3aa: CASSYSDTYNEQFF; CDR3nt: TGTGCCAGCAGTTATTCCGACACCTACAATGAGCAGTTCTTC
abundance: NA; d_gene: TRBD1; v_gene: TRBV28; j_gene: TRBJ1-1; CDR3aa: CASSLLAGQGTGNTEAFF; CDR3nt: TGTGCCAGCAGTTTATTGGCGGGACAGGGGACAGGGAACACTGAAGCTTTCTTT
abundance: NA; d_gene: TRBD1; v_gene: TRBV6-4; j_gene: TRBJ1-6; CDR3aa: CASSAYPGTGGRNSPLHF; CDR3nt: TGTGCCAGCAGTGCTTACCCCGGGACAGGGGGAAGAAATTCACCCCTCCACTTT
abundance: few; d_gene: TRBD2; v_gene: TRBV5-1; j_gene: TRBJ2-1; CDR3aa: CASSLGQPGLAGGHEQFF; CDR3nt: TGCGCCAGCAGCTTGGGCCAGCCGGGACTAGCGGGAGGACATGAGCAGTTCTTC
abundance: NA; d_gene: NA; v_gene: TRBV27; j_gene: TRBJ2-1; CDR3aa: CASSLPTASSYNEQFF; CDR3nt: TGTGCCAGCAGTTTACCGACAGCCAGCTCCTACAATGAGCAGTTCTTC